These T cell receptor beta chains were read from a single sample in a study of control samples from healthy donors and cancer patients. Using immunoSEQ multiplex PCR, the repertoire was profiled, and TCRdb retains in-frame clones only, with some absent. The sample contains 150,000 or so clones, 92% of which appear only once. Sequencing input: blood. The origin of the receptors is a woman younger than 45 in good health. CDR3s include the opening cysteine and the closing phenylalanine or tryptophan. The D gene is left open where the match is weak. A row's size may be missing; if present it is once, few, many or a size class.

once	TRBV7-9	TRBJ2-2	.	TGTGCCAGCAGCAGACCGGAGACAGACTACACCGGGGAGCTGTTTTTT	CASSRPETDYTGELFF
.	TRBV27	TRBJ2-5	TRBD2	TGTGCCAGCAGTCCAGGGGGACTAGCGGGAGCAGAGACCCAGTACTTC	CASSPGGLAGAETQYF
few	TRBV29-1	TRBJ2-1	TRBD1	TGCAGCGCCGGGGGGACAGGGATTAACAATGAGCAGTTCTTC	CSAGGTGINNEQFF
.	TRBV5-1	TRBJ2-5	.	TGCGCCAGCAGAGGCCTAGGGGGCCAAGAGACCCAGTACTTC	CASRGLGGQETQYF
.	TRBV4-1	TRBJ2-1	.	TGCGCCAGCAGCCTAAGGTTAGCGGAATCCAATGAGCAGTTCTTC	CASSLRLAESNEQFF
.	TRBV4-2	TRBJ2-5	.	TGTGCCAGCAGCCAAGGGTCTGGGGGCGAAGAGACCCAGTACTTC	CASSQGSGGEETQYF
.	TRBV2	TRBJ2-2	TRBD2	TGTGCCAGCAGGGGGGGACTAGCGGGGACCGGGGAGCTGTTTTTT	CASRGGLAGTGELFF
few	TRBV6-4	TRBJ2-2	TRBD2	TGTGCCAGCAGTGACACTAGCGGGAGCACCGGGGAGCTGTTTTTT	CASSDTSGSTGELFF
once	TRBV28	TRBJ2-7	TRBD2	TGTGCCAGCAGAGGCCGGGGGGACTCCTTCTCCTACGAGCAGTACTTC	CASRGRGDSFSYEQYF
once	TRBV10-2	TRBJ1-2	.	TGCGCCAGCAGTGACCTAATTCAGATCCGGGCCTCAGGCGCTGGCTACACCTTC	CASSDLIQIRASGAGYTF
.	TRBV24-1	TRBJ2-5	.	TGTGCCACCAGTGATTCCGGGGAAGAGACCCAGTACTTC	CATSDSGEETQYF
.	TRBV6-5	TRBJ2-7	.	TGTGCCAGCGTAGGGACGGAGAAATACCCCTACGAGCAGTACTTC	CASVGTEKYPYEQYF
.	TRBV12-3/TRBV12-4	TRBJ2-7	.	TGTGCCAGCAGTGGACATACCTACGAGCAGTACTTC	CASSGHTYEQYF
once	TRBV6-5	TRBJ1-5	.	TGTGCCAGCACCACCCAGGGAATGGGCAATCAGCCCCAGCATTTT	CASTTQGMGNQPQHF
.	TRBV7-9	TRBJ2-5	TRBD1	TGTGCCAGCAGCTCTCCCCCCGGGACAGGGCAAGAGACCCAGTACTTC	CASSSPPGTGQETQYF
.	TRBV25-1	TRBJ2-1	TRBD2	TGTGCCAGCAGTCAGCGGACTAGCGGAAATGAGCAGTTCTTC	CASSQRTSGNEQFF
few	TRBV15	TRBJ2-2	.	TGTGCCACCAGCAGAGATAGGGCTACCACCGGGGAGCTGTTTTTT	CATSRDRATTGELFF
.	TRBV12-5	TRBJ2-7	.	TGTGCTAGGGGACAAGGGGACACCCTGAGCTCCTACGAGCAGTACTTC	CARGQGDTLSSYEQYF
.	TRBV11-2	TRBJ2-7	TRBD2	TGTGCCAGCAGCTTCCGCCCGCGGGAGGGCCTGAGGCACGAGCAGTACTTC	CASSFRPREGLRHEQYF
.	TRBV10-1	TRBJ1-1	.	TGCGCCAGCAGCAGTCGGGCAGGGCAAGTTGCTTTCTTT	CASSSRAGQVAFF
.	TRBV30	TRBJ1-6	.	TGTGCCTGGAGTGTTCACCGGGGTAAATCACCCCTCCACTTT	CAWSVHRGKSPLHF
once	TRBV7-9	TRBJ2-5	.	TGTGCCAGCAGCTTATCGTCAGGGCAAGAGACCCAGTACTTC	CASSLSSGQETQYF
.	TRBV10-3	TRBJ2-2	TRBD1	TGTGCCATCAGTGAAGAGACAGGGGGCGGGGAGGAGCTGTTTTTT	CAISEETGGGEELFF
.	TRBV11-1	TRBJ2-7	TRBD2	TGTGCCAGCAGTCGTACTCGGACTAGCAGCGAGCAGTACTTC	CASSRTRTSSEQYF